Included here is one T cell receptor beta chain sequence, with context. This clone's antigen is unknown. No base quality values were provided; no much bigger clone lies one nucleotide off. Based on the germline V gene, the CDR1 and CDR2 sequences are KGHSH and LQKENI. The CDR3 sequence holds 14 residues, the cysteine and phenylalanine included. Only the CDR3 portion is preserved as DNA: 42 bases, with reading frame beginning at the first base. The junction carries 11 bases between V and J, which are trimmed by 2 bases and 6 bases respectively. The sample belongs to a study of blood T cell repertoires in COVID-19 (dated by TCRdb to 2018 to 2020). Notes on the research overall: Samples from collaborators originated in the United States, Italy and Spain and spanned both the acute and convalescent phases of COVID-19. The prospective study material was composed of cDNA or gDNA derived from T cells, B-cell-depleted T cells, or PBMCs. The sample metadata nearly always contained a de-identified subject ID, COVID-19 status, age in years and sex. Samples came from the ongoing ImmuneRACE study (first 160 participants) plus 1,254 subjects from 6 global collaborators. Where HLA class I and class II types were available, the types were taken from metadata supplied by the sample provider, not from assay-based typing. Subjects who had been exposed to COVID-19, were actively infected with it, or had recovered from it provided the deeply sampled blood TCRbeta repertoires that made up the dataset. The repertoires were made available in a free public database intended to serve as a resource for research on the immune response to SARS-CoV-2. General study outcomes and caveats: How much clinical and demographic metadata was included differed by source and by participant, and the metadata was provided uncurated.

TCRbeta CDR3 regions were amplified from genomic DNA using the immunoSEQ Assay, a bias-controlled multiplex PCR. As for the authors' bioinformatics: Within the assay, amplification of reference gene primers was used to estimate how many nucleated cells each sample contained. To quantify the absolute abundance of each unique TCRbeta CDR3 rearrangement, sequence reads were collapsed and filtered. Productive Simpson clonality was computed per sample as the square root of Simpson's diversity index over productive rearrangements. The clones in this table, taken by TCRdb from immuneACCESS, are in-frame only. Not every clone is retained; where verified, under half of the shortfall comes from an unresolved V gene, and the cause of the rest is unknown. Clonal size and the V and J genes are those of that table, whereas D and trimming came from the DNA. Here the sample has some 300,000 clones; nearly 90% occur a single time. The leading ten clones occupy approximately 1% of the sample.

In the prospective study, participants were 18 to 89 years old, resided in fewer than 25 geographic areas of the United States, and were enrolled through a virtual design. In the prospective study, cohorts were assigned on the basis of participant-reported clinical history obtained from a screening survey and a study questionnaire. Recovered participants in ImmuneRACE Cohort 3 were defined as having two consecutive negative NP/OP PCR tests, clearance from a healthcare professional, or resolution of symptoms. In the prospective study, whole blood, serum and a nasopharyngeal or oropharyngeal swab were collected from each participant by mobile phlebotomists. Prospective study participants could optionally give additional blood draws and questionnaires over an approximately 2-month period. Blood samples from the prospective study were shipped frozen or at room temperature prior to DNA extraction.

The rearranged chain carries TRBV18 and TRBJ2-1; the best D guess is TRBD1, with 6 bases matching. The receptor's source is a woman aged 25-40 years who had recovered from COVID-19. Sample: PBMCs or T cells enriched from blood (not recorded which). The CDR3 amino acid sequence is: CASSPGQRSNEQFF. The sequenced DNA: TGTGCCAGCTCACCAGGACAGCGTTCCAATGAGCAGTTCTTC. The entire variable domain, with the stretches around the CDR3 drawn from the reference TRBV18 and TRBJ2-1 proteins, is NAGVMQNPRHLVRRRGQEARLRCSPMKGHSHVYWYRQLPEEGLKFMVYLQKENIIDESGMPKERFSAEFPKEGPSILRIQQVVRGDSAAYFCASSPGQRSNEQFFGPGTRLTVL.